This T cell receptor beta chain was identified during a study of human T cells and chemical hapten exposure. Study details: The sensitizer, 2% DPC, was used on about 2 cm by about 2 cm of upper inner arm skin.

This clonotype was counted only a few times. What it recognizes is unknown. TCRdb passed the RACE reads through MiXCR, listing each CDR3 protein once. Of fewer than 150,000 distinct CDR3 sequences listed, roughly 12% are singletons. Time point defined: pre-sensitization, week 0. This sample's treatment: therapeutic diphenylcyclopropenone sensitization with weekly scalp DPC. It was from unfractionated whole blood that total RNA was extracted. The study, taken as a whole, reports: There was alopecia in the donors, so their immune response may differ from that of healthy people.

The clonotype originates from a woman aged 18-35 years with alopecia areata. Some clones in this sample may be carry-over from other donors' samples. The specimen was whole blood, collected in connection with sensitization to the hapten diphenylcyclopropenone (DPC).

CDR3 in amino acids: CASSRGQSSYEQYF. Written as DNA, the CDR3 is TGTGCCAGCAGTCGTGGACAGAGCTCCTACGAGCAGTACTTC. This chain joins TRBV6-2 or TRBV6-3 and TRBJ2-7, with a possible D match to TRBD1 (6 bases). The ends were cut back, 5 bases at V and 0 bases at J, with 11 bases in the middle. The CDR3 sequence is 14 residues long. The germline CDR1 and CDR2 sequences are MNHEY and SVGEGT.